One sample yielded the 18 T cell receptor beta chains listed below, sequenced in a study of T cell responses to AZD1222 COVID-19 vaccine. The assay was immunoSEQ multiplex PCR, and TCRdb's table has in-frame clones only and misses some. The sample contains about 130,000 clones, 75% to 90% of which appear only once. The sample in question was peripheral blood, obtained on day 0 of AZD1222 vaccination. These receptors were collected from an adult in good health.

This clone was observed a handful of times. CDR3 coding DNA: TGCAGCGTAATTTTGTCAGGGCACACTGAAGCTTTCTTT. It specifies CSVILSGHTEAFF. The chain employs TRBV29-1 and TRBJ1-1; the D gene is possibly TRBD1 (5 bases). The CDR3 contains 13 residues. The V end lost 6 bases, the J end lost 3 bases, and 14 bases lay between the germline ends. Germline-derived CDR1 and CDR2 are SQVTM and ANQGSEA.

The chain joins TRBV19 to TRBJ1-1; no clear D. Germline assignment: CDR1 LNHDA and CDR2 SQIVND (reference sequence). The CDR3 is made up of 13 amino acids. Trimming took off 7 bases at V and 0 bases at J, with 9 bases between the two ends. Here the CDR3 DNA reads TGTGCCAGTACGGCAGCTATGAACACTGAAGCTTTCTTT. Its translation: CASTAAMNTEAFF.

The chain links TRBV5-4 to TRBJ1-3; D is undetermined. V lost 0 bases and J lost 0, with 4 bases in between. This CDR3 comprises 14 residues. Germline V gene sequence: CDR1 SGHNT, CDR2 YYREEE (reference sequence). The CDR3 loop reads CASSLGSSGNTIYF. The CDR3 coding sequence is TGTGCCAGCAGCTTGGGTAGCTCTGGAAACACCATATATTTT.

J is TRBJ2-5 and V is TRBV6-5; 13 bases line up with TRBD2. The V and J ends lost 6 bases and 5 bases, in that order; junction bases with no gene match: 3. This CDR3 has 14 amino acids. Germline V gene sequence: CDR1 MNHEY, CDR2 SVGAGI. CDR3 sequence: CASSGLAGDETQYF. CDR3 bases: TGTGCCAGCAGCGGACTAGCGGGGGACGAGACCCAGTACTTC.

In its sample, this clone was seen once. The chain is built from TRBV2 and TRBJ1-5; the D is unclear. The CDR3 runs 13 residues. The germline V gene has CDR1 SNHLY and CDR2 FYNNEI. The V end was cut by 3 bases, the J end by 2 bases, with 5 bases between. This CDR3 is CASSDAGNQPQHF. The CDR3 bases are TGTGCCAGCAGTGATGCTGGCAATCAGCCCCAGCATTTT.

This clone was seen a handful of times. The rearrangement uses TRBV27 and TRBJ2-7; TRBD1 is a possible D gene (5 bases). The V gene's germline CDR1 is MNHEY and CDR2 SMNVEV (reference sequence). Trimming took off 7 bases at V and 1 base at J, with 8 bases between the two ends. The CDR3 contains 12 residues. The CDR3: CASTDSSYEQYF. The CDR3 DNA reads TGTGCCAGCACCGACAGTTCCTACGAGCAGTACTTC.

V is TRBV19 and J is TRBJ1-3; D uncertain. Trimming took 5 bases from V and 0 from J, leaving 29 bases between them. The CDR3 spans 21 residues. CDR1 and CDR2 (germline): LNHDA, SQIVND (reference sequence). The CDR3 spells CASSVLGISIGKGSSGNTIYF. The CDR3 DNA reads TGTGCCAGTAGTGTGTTGGGGATTTCGATCGGAAAGGGCAGCTCTGGAAACACCATATATTTT.

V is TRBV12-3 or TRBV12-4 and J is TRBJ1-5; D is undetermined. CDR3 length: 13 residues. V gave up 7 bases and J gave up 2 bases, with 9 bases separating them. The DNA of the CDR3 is TGTGCCAGCAACGACCGTGGCAATCAGCCCCAGCATTTT. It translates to CASNDRGNQPQHF.

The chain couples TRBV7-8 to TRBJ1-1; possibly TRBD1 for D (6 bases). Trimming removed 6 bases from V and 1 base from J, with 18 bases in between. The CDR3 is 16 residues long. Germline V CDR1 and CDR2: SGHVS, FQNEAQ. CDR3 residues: CASSVGGGIQNTEAFF. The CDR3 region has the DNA TGTGCCAGCAGTGTAGGGGGGGGAATCCAGAACACTGAAGCTTTCTTT. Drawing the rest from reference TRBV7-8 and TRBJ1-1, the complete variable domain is GAGVSQSPRYKVAKRGQDVALRCDPISGHVSLFWYQQALGQGPEFLTYFQNEAQLDKSGLPSDRFFAERPEGSVSTLKIQRTQQEDSAVYLCASSVGGGIQNTEAFFGQGTRLTVV.

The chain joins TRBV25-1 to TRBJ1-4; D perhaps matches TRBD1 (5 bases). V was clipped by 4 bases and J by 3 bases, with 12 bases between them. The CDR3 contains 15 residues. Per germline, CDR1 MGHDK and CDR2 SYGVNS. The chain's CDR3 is CASSAGTGANEKLFF. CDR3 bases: TGTGCCAGCAGTGCCGGGACGGGGGCTAATGAAAAACTGTTTTTT.

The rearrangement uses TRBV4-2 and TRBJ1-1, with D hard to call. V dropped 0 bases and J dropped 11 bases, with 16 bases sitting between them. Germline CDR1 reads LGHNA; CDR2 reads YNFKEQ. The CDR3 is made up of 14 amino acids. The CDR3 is CASSQERSRQRAFF. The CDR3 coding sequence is TGTGCCAGCAGCCAAGAACGTTCCCGTCAGAGGGCTTTCTTT.

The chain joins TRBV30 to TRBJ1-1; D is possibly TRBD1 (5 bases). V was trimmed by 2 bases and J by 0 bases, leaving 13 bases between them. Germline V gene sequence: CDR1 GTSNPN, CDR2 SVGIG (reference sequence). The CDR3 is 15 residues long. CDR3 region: CAWSWADRMNTEAFF. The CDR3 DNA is TGTGCCTGGAGTTGGGCAGACAGAATGAACACTGAAGCTTTCTTT.

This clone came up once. The CDR3 DNA reads as TGCGCCAGCAGCTTGGAAGGACAGGCACCCTACGAGCAGTACTTC. It specifies CASSLEGQAPYEQYF. This chain links TRBV5-1 with TRBJ2-7, with 7 bases that match TRBD1. The CDR3 is 15 amino acids. Germline CDR1 SGHRS, CDR2 YFSETQ. V dropped 0 bases and J dropped 2; count of bases not matched to a gene: 5.

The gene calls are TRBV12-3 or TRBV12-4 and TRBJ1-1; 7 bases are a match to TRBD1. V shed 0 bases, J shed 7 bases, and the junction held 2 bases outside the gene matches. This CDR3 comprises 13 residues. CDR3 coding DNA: TGTGCCAGCAGTTTAGCGCGGGACAGTGAAGCTTTCTTT. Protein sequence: CASSLARDSEAFF.

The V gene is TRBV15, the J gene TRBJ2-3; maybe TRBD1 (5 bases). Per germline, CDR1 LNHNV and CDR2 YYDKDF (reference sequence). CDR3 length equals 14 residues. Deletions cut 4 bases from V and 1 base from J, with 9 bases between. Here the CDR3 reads CATSTDSGTDTQYF. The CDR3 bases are TGTGCCACCAGCACCGACAGTGGCACAGATACGCAGTATTTT. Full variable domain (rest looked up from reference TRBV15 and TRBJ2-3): DAMVIQNPRYQVTQFGKPVTLSCSQTLNHNVMYWYQQKSSQAPKLLFHYYDKDFNNEADTPDNFQSRRPNTSFCFLDIRSPGLGDTAMYLCATSTDSGTDTQYFGPGTRLTVL.

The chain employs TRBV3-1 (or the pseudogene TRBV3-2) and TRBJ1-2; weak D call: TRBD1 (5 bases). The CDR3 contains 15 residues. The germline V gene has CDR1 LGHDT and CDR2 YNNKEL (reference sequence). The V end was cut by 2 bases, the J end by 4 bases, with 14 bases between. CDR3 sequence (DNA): TGTGCCAGCAGCCAATCGGTGGGGCAGGGCTATGGCTACACCTTC. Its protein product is CASSQSVGQGYGYTF.

The CDR3, as DNA: TGTGCCAGCAGTGACCGGGCAGATACGCAGTATTTT. This encodes CASSDRADTQYF. The rearrangement uses TRBV2 and TRBJ2-3; D gene ambiguous. The CDR3 loop spans 12 amino acids. Germline loops: CDR1 SNHLY, CDR2 FYNNEI. V dropped 3 bases and J dropped 4 bases, with 5 bases sitting between them.

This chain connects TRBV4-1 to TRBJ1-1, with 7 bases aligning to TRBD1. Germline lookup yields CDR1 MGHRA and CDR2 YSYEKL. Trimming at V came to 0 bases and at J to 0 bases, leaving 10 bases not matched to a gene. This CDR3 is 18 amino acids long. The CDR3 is CASSQDAPGQQLNTEAFF. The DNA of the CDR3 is TGCGCCAGCAGCCAAGACGCTCCGGGACAGCAACTGAACACTGAAGCTTTCTTT.